The 25 T cell receptor beta chains presented below share a single source sample, sequenced in a study of cytomegalovirus exposure and HLA in healthy donors. The PCR used 60 Vbeta and 13 Jbeta primers. Some clones are missing from TCRdb's copy, which holds only in-frame ones; the method was immunoSEQ multiplex PCR. The sample holds about 180,000 clones, more than 65% seen once. Sample: PBMCs. These receptor sequences come from a woman in her forties or fifties in good health and CMV-seronegative.

V usage is TRBV4-1 and J usage is TRBJ1-2; possible D gene TRBD1, 6 bases. The V and J ends lost 0 bases and 8 bases respectively, with 19 bases between them. The germline V gene has CDR1 MGHRA and CDR2 YSYEKL. This CDR3 contains 16 residues. The CDR3 spells CASSQDSARRGQGYTF. CDR3 DNA sequence: TGCGCCAGCAGCCAAGATAGTGCCCGCAGGGGCCAGGGCTACACCTTC.

The chain couples TRBV28 to TRBJ2-1, with 10 bases that match TRBD2. This CDR3 region has 18 residues. V was pared by 1 base and J by 4 bases, with 10 bases of the junction left unmatched. Germline V gives CDR1 MDHEN, CDR2 SYDVKM. CDR3 region: CASSLSVSLAGVYNEQFF. CDR3 coding DNA: TGTGCCAGCAGTTTATCCGTTTCTCTAGCGGGAGTTTACAATGAGCAGTTCTTC. The variable domain in full, completed from reference TRBV28 and TRBJ2-1, reads DVKVTQSSRYLVKRTGEKVFLECVQDMDHENMFWYRQDPGLGLRLIYFSYDVKMKEKGDIPEGYSVSREKKERFSLILESASTNQTSMYLCASSLSVSLAGVYNEQFFGPGTRLTVL.

The chain couples TRBV5-1 to TRBJ2-5; 11 nucleotides agree with TRBD2. CDR3 size: 15 residues. Germline CDR1 SGHRS, CDR2 YFSETQ. V gave up 4 bases and J gave up 0 bases; unmatched junction bases: 2. CDR3 sequence (DNA): TGCGCCAGCAGCCAGACTAGCGGGGACCAAGAGACCCAGTACTTC. This gives the protein CASSQTSGDQETQYF.

The chain combines TRBV18 with TRBJ2-1; TRBD2 matches 8 bases. V was clipped by 0 bases and J by 5 bases; unmatched bases: 6. This CDR3 has 16 amino acids. Germline CDR1 is KGHSH and CDR2 is LQKENI. The CDR3 spells CASSPPSGGDNNEQFF. The CDR3, as DNA: TGTGCCAGCTCACCACCGTCGGGGGGGGACAACAATGAGCAGTTCTTC.

The rearrangement joins TRBV19 to TRBJ1-5; 10 bases align to TRBD1. This CDR3 spans 15 amino acids. Trimming at V came to 5 bases and at J to 7 bases, leaving 8 bases not matched to a gene. Per the germline V gene, CDR1 is LNHDA and CDR2 is SQIVND (reference sequence). The CDR3 bases are TGTGCCAGTAGTGTGACAGGGGGCTATGGACAGCCCCAGCATTTT. It translates to CASSVTGGYGQPQHF.

V gene TRBV28 combines with J gene TRBJ1-2; D possibly corresponds to TRBD1 (5 bases). Trimming removed 3 bases from V and 3 bases from J, with 14 bases in between. This CDR3 is 15 amino acids long. CDR1 and CDR2 (germline): MDHEN, SYDVKM. CDR3 sequence reads: CASSLGSGTDYGYTF. DNA for the CDR3: TGTGCCAGCAGTTTGGGTTCCGGGACTGACTATGGCTACACCTTC.

The genes are TRBV28 and TRBJ2-7, with 7 bases aligning to TRBD1. Germline CDR1 reads MDHEN; CDR2 reads SYDVKM. The CDR3 is 13 amino acids. Germline trimming cut 6 bases from V and 5 bases from J; bases unmatched to any gene: 7. The CDR3 loop reads CASSRDSPDEQYF. The CDR3 bases are TGTGCCAGCAGCCGGGACAGCCCGGACGAGCAGTACTTC.

The rearrangement uses TRBV11-2 and TRBJ2-1, with D perhaps matching TRBD2 (5 bases). This CDR3 has 18 residues. Germline loops: CDR1 SGHAT, CDR2 FQNNGV. The germline V and J ends were trimmed by 5 bases and 2 bases, with 22 bases remaining between them. The CDR3 loop reads CASSPLLDFKFAYNEQFF. CDR3 DNA sequence: TGTGCCAGCAGCCCTTTGCTGGACTTTAAATTTGCCTACAATGAGCAGTTCTTC.

V is TRBV28 and J is TRBJ1-1; D uncertain. The CDR3 runs to 14 residues. Trimming took 1 base from V and 7 from J, leaving 13 bases between them. The germline V gene has CDR1 MDHEN and CDR2 SYDVKM. In DNA form, the CDR3 reads TGTGCCAGCAGTTTATCGCGCGGGAACTTTGAAGCTTTCTTT. Protein: CASSLSRGNFEAFF. Complete variable domain (other parts from reference TRBV28 and TRBJ1-1): DVKVTQSSRYLVKRTGEKVFLECVQDMDHENMFWYRQDPGLGLRLIYFSYDVKMKEKGDIPEGYSVSREKKERFSLILESASTNQTSMYLCASSLSRGNFEAFFGQGTRLTVV.

This clone has a single count. This chain connects TRBV10-3 to TRBJ2-1; 8 bases match TRBD2. From germline, CDR1 is ENHRY and CDR2 SYGVKD. The CDR3 runs 18 residues. J gave up 1 base and V 3 bases, and 11 bases lay outside the gene matches. CDR3: CAISDVGASGSSYNEQFF. The CDR3 coding sequence is TGTGCCATCAGTGACGTGGGGGCCAGCGGGAGTTCCTACAATGAGCAGTTCTTC.

This clone was observed a handful of times. J is TRBJ2-1 and V is TRBV5-1; 10 nucleotides line up with TRBD2. This CDR3 region has 17 residues. Germline V gives CDR1 SGHRS, CDR2 YFSETQ. V dropped 0 bases and J dropped 10; count of bases not matched to a gene: 13. This chain's CDR3 is CASSLAAGLAGAGEQFF. As DNA, the CDR3 is TGCGCCAGCAGCTTGGCCGCAGGGCTAGCGGGAGCTGGCGAGCAGTTCTTC.

The DNA of the CDR3 is TGCGCCAGCAGCCAAAAGCAGCGGGAGGGCTACGAGCAGTACTTC. Translating gives CASSQKQREGYEQYF. The V gene is TRBV4-1, the J gene TRBJ2-7; TRBD2 matches 10 bases. The V gene's germline CDR1 is MGHRA and CDR2 YSYEKL. The V segment lost 2 bases and the J segment 3 bases; nucleotides outside the gene matches: 4. This CDR3 has 15 amino acids.

J is TRBJ1-1 and V is TRBV28; D is undetermined. The CDR3 totals 11 residues. The V end lost 6 bases, the J end lost 11 bases, and 13 bases lay between the germline ends. The germline CDR1 and CDR2 sequences are MDHEN and SYDVKM. This chain's CDR3 is CASSFPRGAFF. The CDR3, as DNA: TGTGCCAGCAGCTTTCCCCGCGGGGCTTTCTTT.

The chain joins TRBV28 to TRBJ2-7; tentative D call: TRBD1 (6 bases). The CDR3 covers 15 residues. The V and J ends lost 4 bases and 3 bases respectively, with 16 bases between them. Germline V gives CDR1 MDHEN, CDR2 SYDVKM. CDR3: CASSWSTRGGYEQYF. DNA of the CDR3: TGTGCCAGCAGTTGGTCTACCAGGGGCGGCTACGAGCAGTACTTC.

This sequence joins TRBV5-1 and TRBJ2-1; D not resolved. V was clipped by 0 bases and J by 0 bases, with 13 bases between them. Germline V CDR1 and CDR2: SGHRS, YFSETQ. The CDR3 runs 17 residues. DNA for the CDR3: TGCGCCAGCAGCTTGGTTCAGGATAGTATCTCCTACAATGAGCAGTTCTTC. Translated: CASSLVQDSISYNEQFF.

The chain has TRBV6-1 and TRBJ1-1; TRBD1 might be the D (5 bases). Germline V gene lookup returns CDR1 MNHNS and CDR2 SASEGT. V shed 1 base and J shed 10 bases, with 13 bases lying between them. The CDR3 consists of 13 residues. In nucleotides, the CDR3 is TGTGCCAGCAGTGAAGTCTCAGGGCGAATAGCTTTCTTT. Its protein product is CASSEVSGRIAFF.

This chain joins TRBV28 and TRBJ1-2, with TRBD1 matching 9 bases. The junction had 6 bases not matched to a gene; V was cut back by 5 bases and J by 2 bases. The CDR3 loop spans 15 amino acids. Germline CDR1 and CDR2: MDHEN and SYDVKM. The CDR3 loop is CASSQQGAGNYGYTF. The CDR3 DNA follows: TGTGCCAGCAGTCAACAGGGGGCGGGCAACTATGGCTACACCTTC.

CDR3 DNA sequence: TGCGCCAGCAGCTTGGAACCGGGAGGGCTGGGGGAGCAGTACTTC. It specifies CASSLEPGGLGEQYF. V is TRBV5-1 and J is TRBJ2-7; 8 bases fit TRBD2. Trimming cost V 0 bases and J 7 bases; bases outside gene matches: 9. The CDR3 extends over 15 amino acids. Germline assignment: CDR1 SGHRS and CDR2 YFSETQ. The full variable domain, in which reference TRBV5-1 and TRBJ2-7 provide the parts outside the CDR3, is KAGVTQTPRYLIKTRGQQVTLSCSPISGHRSVSWYQQTPGQGLQFLFEYFSETQRNKGNFPGRFSGRQFSNSRSEMNVSTLELGDSALYLCASSLEPGGLGEQYFGPGTRLTVT.

This sequence joins TRBV7-2 and TRBJ2-7; 13 positions match TRBD2. CDR3 length: 14 residues. The germline CDR1 and CDR2 sequences are SGHTA and FQGNSA. The trim removed 5 bases at V and 4 bases at J, leaving 2 bases unmatched. CDR3 region: CASSRLAGGYEQYF. The CDR3 DNA sequence: TGTGCCAGCAGCAGACTAGCGGGAGGTTACGAGCAGTACTTC.

The chain joins TRBV28 to TRBJ1-4; no definite D call. CDR1 and CDR2 (germline): MDHEN, SYDVKM. CDR3 size: 16 residues. V lost 5 bases and J lost 3, with 16 bases in between. CDR3 sequence: CASSTWEGAANEKLFF. The CDR3 DNA reads as TGTGCCAGCAGTACCTGGGAGGGTGCGGCTAATGAAAAACTGTTTTTT.

Only one count was recorded for this clone. V gene TRBV7-8 combines with J gene TRBJ2-1, with D perhaps matching TRBD1 (6 bases). This CDR3 has 15 residues. Trimming removed 1 base at V and 6 bases at J, with 13 bases between. CDR1 and CDR2 (germline): SGHVS, FQNEAQ. CDR3 in amino acids: CASSLVGARGNEQFF. DNA of the CDR3: TGTGCCAGCAGCTTAGTGGGGGCGAGGGGCAATGAGCAGTTCTTC.

There are a few counts of this clone. The chain uses TRBV4-1 and TRBJ1-5; D possibly corresponds to TRBD1 (6 bases). Germline CDR1 reads MGHRA; CDR2 reads YSYEKL. Trimming cost V 0 bases and J 7 bases, with 7 bases left between them. The length of the CDR3 is 13 residues. CDR3 residues: CASSQEGAQPQHF. CDR3 in DNA: TGCGCCAGCAGCCAAGAGGGGGCCCAGCCCCAGCATTTT.

J is TRBJ2-3 and V is TRBV5-4; 14 nucleotides align to TRBD2. The CDR3 sequence is 18 residues long. V was clipped by 2 bases and J by 1 base; unmatched bases: 6. Germline CDR1 is SGHNT and CDR2 is YYREEE (reference sequence). The CDR3 spells CASSFRLAGGPGTDTQYF. The CDR3 DNA is TGTGCCAGCAGCTTCAGACTAGCGGGGGGGCCGGGCACAGATACGCAGTATTTT.

As regards this clone: The same CDR3 can be traced to other DNA sequences in this sample. V and J are TRBV28 and TRBJ2-7; D ambiguous. CDR1 is MDHEN and CDR2 is SYDVKM in the germline V gene. Trimming removed 4 bases at V and 6 bases at J, with 7 bases between. The CDR3 consists of 11 residues. CDR3 loop: CASSSPREQYF. The CDR3 nucleotides read TGTGCCAGCAGTTCTCCCCGCGAGCAGTACTTC. Full variable domain (remainder filled in from reference TRBV28 and TRBJ2-7): DVKVTQSSRYLVKRTGEKVFLECVQDMDHENMFWYRQDPGLGLRLIYFSYDVKMKEKGDIPEGYSVSREKKERFSLILESASTNQTSMYLCASSSPREQYFGPGTRLTVT.

The rearrangement uses TRBV11-2 and TRBJ2-7; 7 bases line up with TRBD1. CDR1 SGHAT and CDR2 FQNNGV come from the germline V gene. This CDR3 comprises 15 residues. J was trimmed by 3 bases and V by 2 bases; bases with no gene match: 7. This chain's CDR3 is CASSLTGDPIYEQYF. In nucleotides, the CDR3 is TGTGCCAGCAGCTTAACAGGGGATCCTATCTACGAGCAGTACTTC.